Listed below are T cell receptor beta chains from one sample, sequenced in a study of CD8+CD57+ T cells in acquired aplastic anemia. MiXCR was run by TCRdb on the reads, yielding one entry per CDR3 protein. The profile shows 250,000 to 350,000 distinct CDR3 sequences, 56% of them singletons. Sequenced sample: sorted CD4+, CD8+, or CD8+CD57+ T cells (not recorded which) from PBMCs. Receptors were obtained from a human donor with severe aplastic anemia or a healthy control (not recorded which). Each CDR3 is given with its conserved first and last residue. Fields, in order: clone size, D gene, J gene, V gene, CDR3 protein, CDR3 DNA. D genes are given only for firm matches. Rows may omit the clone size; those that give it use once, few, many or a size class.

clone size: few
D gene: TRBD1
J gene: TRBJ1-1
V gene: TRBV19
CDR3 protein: CASSTTGFVTEAFF
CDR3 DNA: TGTGCCAGTAGTACGACAGGGTTTGTTACTGAAGCTTTCTTT

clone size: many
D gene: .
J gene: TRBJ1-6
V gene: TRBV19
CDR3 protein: CASRLTLDPGDNSPLHF
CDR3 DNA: TGTGCCAGTAGGCTGACACTCGACCCCGGAGATAATTCACCCCTCCACTTT

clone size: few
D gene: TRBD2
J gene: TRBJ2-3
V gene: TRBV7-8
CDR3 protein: CASSLAREDTQYF
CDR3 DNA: TGTGCCAGCAGCTTAGCGCGGGAGGATACGCAGTATTTT

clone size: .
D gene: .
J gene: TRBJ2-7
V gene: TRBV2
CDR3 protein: CATRGSAKYEQYF
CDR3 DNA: TGTGCCACCAGAGGTTCAGCGAAGTACGAGCAGTACTTC

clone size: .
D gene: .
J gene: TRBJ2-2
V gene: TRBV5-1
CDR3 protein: CASSLSTSGGIGELFF
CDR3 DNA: TGCGCCAGCAGCTTGTCTACCTCTGGAGGGATCGGGGAGCTGTTTTTT

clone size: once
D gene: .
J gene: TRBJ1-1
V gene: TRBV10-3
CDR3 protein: CAIRQGAVTEAFF
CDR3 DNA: TGTGCCATCAGGCAGGGCGCGGTCACTGAAGCTTTCTTT

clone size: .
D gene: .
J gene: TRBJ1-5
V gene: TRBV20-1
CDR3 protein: CSARIGGRLLNSNQPQHF
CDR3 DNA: TGCAGTGCTAGGATCGGCGGCAGGCTACTTAATAGCAATCAGCCCCAGCATTTT

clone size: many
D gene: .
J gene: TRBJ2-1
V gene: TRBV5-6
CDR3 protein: CASSLFAGAATRNEQFF
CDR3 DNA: TGTGCCAGCAGCTTGTTCGCGGGGGCGGCGACTCGGAATGAGCAGTTCTTC

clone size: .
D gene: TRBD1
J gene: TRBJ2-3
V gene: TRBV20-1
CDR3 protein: CSARDGQGFADTQYF
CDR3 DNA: TGCAGTGCTAGAGATGGACAGGGTTTCGCAGATACGCAGTATTTT

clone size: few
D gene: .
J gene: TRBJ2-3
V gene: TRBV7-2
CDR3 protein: CASSWPSSSSTDTQYF
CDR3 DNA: TGTGCCAGCAGCTGGCCATCGAGCTCTAGCACAGATACGCAGTATTTT

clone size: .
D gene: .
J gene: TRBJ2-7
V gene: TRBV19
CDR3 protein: CASSFNSGAQYF
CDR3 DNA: TGTGCCAGTAGTTTTAACTCGGGAGCTCAGTACTTC

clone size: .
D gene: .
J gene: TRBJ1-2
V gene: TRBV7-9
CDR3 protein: CASSLVGNYGYTF
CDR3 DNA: TGTGCCAGCAGCTTAGTTGGTAACTATGGCTACACCTTC

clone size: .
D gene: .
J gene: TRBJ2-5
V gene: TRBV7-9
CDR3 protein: CASRAGTVQETQYF
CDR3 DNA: TGTGCCAGCAGGGCCGGGACGGTCCAAGAGACCCAGTACTTC

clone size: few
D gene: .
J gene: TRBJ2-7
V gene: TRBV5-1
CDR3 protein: CASSLTSGPIYEQYF
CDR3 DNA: TGCGCCAGCAGCTTAACGAGCGGGCCGATCTACGAGCAGTACTTC

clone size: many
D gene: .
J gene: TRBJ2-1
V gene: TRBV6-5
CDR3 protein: CASSYDAKAYNEQFF
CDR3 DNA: TGTGCCAGCAGTTACGATGCAAAGGCCTACAATGAGCAGTTCTTC

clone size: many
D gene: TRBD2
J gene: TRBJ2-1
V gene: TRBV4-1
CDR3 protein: CASSQEGRGGAGNEQFF
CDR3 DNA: TGCGCCAGCAGCCAAGAAGGTCGCGGGGGGGCTGGCAATGAGCAGTTCTTC